The present TCR beta chain was sequenced within a study of T cell responses to AZD1222 COVID-19 vaccine (dated by TCRdb to about 2021). About the investigation overall: TCR sequencing was performed for about 250 trial participants, of whom 200 to 210 were given two doses of AZD1222 and 26 were given two doses of MenACWY control vaccine. Trial participants were enrolled into age subgroups of 18-55, 56-69 and 70-plus years, which contained approximately 150, 30 and 60 TCR-sequenced participants, respectively.

The sample's time point label is to be understood as: about 28 days (+/-7) after the second vaccine dose. Because spike-specific TCR depth and breadth did not differ between the two schedules, AZD1222 recipients who got a second dose at roughly 4 weeks were pooled with those who got a second dose at roughly 12 weeks. Samples from vaccinated people were obtained from the UK trials COV001 and COV002, which included a single-blind randomized controlled phase 2/3 trial of AZD1222 (ChAdOx1 nCoV-19) in healthy adults. For TCRbeta chain sequencing, PBMC samples were collected from trial participants at day 0 and at day 28 after the second dose. General conclusions and limits of the study: Reportedly, close to half of the unique spike-specific TCRs recognized epitopes lying outside the regions that are mutated in the B.1.351 and B.1.1.7 variants. Because no samples from the day 14 peak response were available, repertoires could be characterized only after the peak T cell response. Participants were mostly white British and included more females than males, and it was suggested by the authors that clonal diversity may have been underestimated. After two AZD1222 doses, spike-specific TCR breadth and depth were significantly higher than at day 0 and than in MenACWY recipients. Conclusions about previously exposed vaccinees are limited, since just 5 to 7 AZD1222 recipients were seropositive for SARS-CoV-2 at baseline. In the small 56-69-year group, the increase in depth fell short of significance, most likely because of low power. The whole spike protein was spanned by vaccine-associated CD4 TCRs, and dominant responses were seen in regions 160-218 and 743-854.

From a lookup of the germline V gene, CDR1 and CDR2 are MNHEY and SVGEGT. The germline ends are 7 bases apart after V is trimmed by 0 bases and J by 7 bases. The CDR3, cysteine through phenylalanine, is 13 amino acids long. The sequence is cut down to CDR3 DNA, 39 bases in frame from base 1. In the case of this clone: Its recognized antigen is unknown. Base-call qualities are not available, and no considerably larger clone is one nucleotide away.

The CDR3 regions of human TCRbeta chains were subjected to immunosequencing. Per the source publication's procedure: Repertoire TCRs were matched against a reference library of SARS-CoV-2-specific TCRs generated with the MIRA antigen-specificity platform. Breadth was defined as the fraction of unique TCRs that were SARS-CoV-2-associated, and depth was defined as the fraction of total T cells that were SARS-CoV-2-associated. Using the MIRA data, each spike-specific TCR was mapped to the spike region that the TCR reacts to and placed in a CD4 or CD8 class. Log10-transformed breadth and depth values were compared by one-way ANOVA with Sidak's multiple comparisons tests. In TCRdb, the immuneACCESS table is reduced to in-frame sequences with V and J assigned. These tables do not hold every clone; where another copy was compared, an unresolved V gene accounts for under half, and the others remain unexplained. For V, J and clone size, that table is used; D and trimming come from the DNA. The sample includes more than 95,000 clones, with roughly 86% observed a single time. Clones ranked in the top ten supply 15% to 20% of the sample.

The specimen comprised peripheral blood, sampled 28 days after the second AZD1222 dose. The source is an adult who received the AZD1222 COVID-19 vaccine. This chain joins TRBV6-2 or TRBV6-3 to TRBJ2-1; matching of 5 bases hints at TRBD2 as the D gene. The nucleotides read TGTGCCAGCAGTTACTCGCGGAGGAATGAGCAGTTCTTC. This is translated as CASSYSRRNEQFF.